This T cell receptor beta chain originates from a study of T cell repertoires in cytomegalovirus infection (dated by TCRdb to between 2019 and 2020). About the full investigation: The peptide stimulations were aimed at well-studied HLA-B-restricted epitopes as well as recently identified HLA-C-restricted CMV epitopes, whose presentation resists viral immunomodulation. The HLA type of each donor mattered for the analysis, because public TCR beta signatures pointed to carriage of CMV infection along with the matching HLA type.

Comment on this clonotype: The antigen it binds to is not known. Per-nucleotide qualities are absent, and no much larger clonotype sits a single base away.

Sequencing was performed on an Illumina HiSeq 1500. The raw public data were reprocessed by TCRdb itself: fastp quality trimming at Q25, MiXCR clonotype calling, in-frame beta chains only. Rows merge per CDR3 protein into single entries with the most common DNA and genes. Present in this sample are just under 500,000 distinct CDR3 sequences, about 33% of which were seen just once. The ten biggest clones cover roughly 16% of the sample. Here is what the overall study found, with its caveats: Cumulative frequency of public TCR beta family members discriminated carriers of CMV infection plus the relevant HLA type in this cohort and an independent 352-donor cohort. In the ex vivo response, HLA-C-restricted CMV-specific TCR beta clonotypes were dominant, and in two of eight donors the single most frequent clonotype came from this HLA-C-restricted group.

The CDR3 runs 13 residues from the cysteine to the phenylalanine. Only CDR3 DNA is held: 39 bases, read in frame from base 1. Deletion took 3 bases off V and 10 bases off J, with a span of 15 bases between the germline ends. Sequences SGHTA (CDR1) and FQGNSA (CDR2) are obtained from the germline V gene. The treatment or condition tag for this specimen amounts to: in vitro stimulation with specific CMV peptide epitopes to enrich CMV-specific T cells. Here the sequenced sample was cultured PBMCs, taken from culture after CMV antigen stimulation. The clonotype was recovered from a human donor in good health (CMV status not recorded). Some clones in this sample may be carry-over from other donors' samples. The chain couples TRBV7-2 to TRBJ1-2; tentative D gene TRBD1, with 6 bases matching. This receptor has the CDR3 CASSLGDTIFYTF. The nucleotides are TGTGCCAGCAGCTTGGGGGACACCATATTCTACACCTTC.